The 2 T cell receptor beta chains listed next were all sequenced from one sample in a study of human T cells and chemical hapten exposure. Time point defined: healthy volunteer bleed at 2 weeks. Someone pulled total RNA out of unfractionated whole blood. TCRdb processed the RACE reads anew with MiXCR; each CDR3 protein has one entry. The sample has roughly 100,000 distinct CDR3 sequences; approximately 9.7% are singletons. Sequencing used whole blood. Receptors were obtained from a female donor in good health. Some clones in this sample may be carry-over from other donors' samples.

This clonotype has only a few counts. V gene TRBV16 combines with J gene TRBJ1-5; 7 bases match TRBD1. The ends lost 2 bases at V and 2 bases at J; junction bases unmatched: 3. The CDR3 contains 15 residues. Germline CDR1 KGHSY, CDR2 FQNENV. The CDR3 bases are TGTGCCAGCAGCCAAACCGGGACAGGCAATCAGCCCCAGCATTTT. It codes for CASSQTGTGNQPQHF.

This clonotype turned up a few times. The rearrangement uses TRBV19 and TRBJ2-5; TRBD2 matches at 13 bases. The V gene end was trimmed by 4 bases and the J gene end by 6 bases; junction bases not matched to a gene: 11. CDR1 LNHDA and CDR2 SQIVND come from the germline V gene (reference sequence). This CDR3 has 17 residues. The CDR3 loop reads CASSTLPGLAGFKTQYF. The CDR3 region has the DNA TGTGCCAGTAGTACACTTCCGGGACTAGCGGGATTCAAGACCCAGTACTTC. Filled out from reference TRBV19 and TRBJ2-5, the complete variable domain reads DGGITQSPKYLFRKEGQNVTLSCEQNLNHDAMYWYRQDPGQGLRLIYYSQIVNDFQKGDIAEGYSVSREKKESFPLTVTSAQKNPTAFYLCASSTLPGLAGFKTQYFGPGTRLLVL.